Listed below are T cell receptor beta chains from one sample, sequenced in a study of cytomegalovirus exposure and HLA in healthy donors. TCRdb's table, derived via immunoSEQ multiplex PCR, lists solely in-frame clones and lacks some. The data show some 130,000 clones, with roughly 78% seen just once and around 7% held by the top ten. Sequenced: PBMCs. Receptors were obtained from a man in his forties in good health and CMV-seropositive. Each CDR3 is given with its conserved first and last residue. Each record gives: V gene, J gene, CDR3 protein.

TRBV2	TRBJ1-5	CASSEQGIGQPQHF
TRBV9	TRBJ2-7	CASSVGRDSSYEQYF
TRBV30	TRBJ1-4	CAWSPSREKLFF
TRBV9	TRBJ2-1	CASSVGSGGSPYNEQFF
TRBV28	TRBJ2-7	CASGRRGYEQYF
TRBV6-5	TRBJ1-4	CASTNIRGREKLFF
TRBV6-5	TRBJ1-2	CASRPQGHYGGYTF
TRBV4-1	TRBJ2-2	CASSPISGGGGQAGELFF
TRBV10-3	TRBJ1-1	CAISTAGADEAFF
TRBV5-1	TRBJ2-1	CASSLSSPLSGSGVRDEQFF
TRBV5-1	TRBJ2-7	CASSLDGGRVYEQYF
TRBV5-1	TRBJ1-1	CASSFNRGNTEAFF
TRBV10-3	TRBJ2-2	CATNKMGTSGRSTGELFF
TRBV11-2	TRBJ2-1	CASSLEFGTSNEQFF
TRBV5-1	TRBJ1-1	CASSIQGVGTEAFF
TRBV7-7	TRBJ2-1	CASSVGTSNEQFF
TRBV4-2	TRBJ2-1	CASSQALRESSYNEQFF
TRBV14	TRBJ2-5	CASSPLSGRQETQYF
TRBV5-8	TRBJ2-1	CASRGLDSDEQFF
TRBV7-9	TRBJ2-5	CASSFGLAGEGGSETQYF
TRBV4-2	TRBJ2-1	CASSHPARGSGREQFF
TRBV18	TRBJ2-6	CASSPRSPEGANVLTF
TRBV9	TRBJ2-3	CASSDGLAGYTDTQYF
TRBV18	TRBJ1-1	CASSIQGTEAFF
TRBV4-1	TRBJ2-7	CASSQLRTGLYEQYF
TRBV28	TRBJ1-5	CASSRTVNQPQHF
TRBV4-1	TRBJ2-2	CASSLTSGRASGELFF
TRBV7-9	TRBJ1-1	CASSLGHGGTEAFF
TRBV4-1	TRBJ2-7	CASSPRTGPYEQYF
TRBV5-1	TRBJ2-2	CASSLTPLAGNTGELFF
TRBV4-1	TRBJ2-7	CASSHPPAGQGNEQYF
TRBV6-5	TRBJ1-1	CASYQGGVTEAFF
TRBV5-1	TRBJ1-2	CASSLATAGGPYGYTF
TRBV9	TRBJ2-5	CASSVEGGQTQYF
TRBV6-5	TRBJ1-4	CASSYRRGQGEKLFF
TRBV27	TRBJ2-1	CASSLGLAYTYNEQFF
TRBV27	TRBJ2-1	CASSLGLAGVSYNEQFF
TRBV13	TRBJ2-1	CASSPFGSSYNEQFF
TRBV7-9	TRBJ1-2	CASSRQMNYGYTF
TRBV5-1	TRBJ2-3	CASSLGQITDTQYF
TRBV7-3	TRBJ1-6	CASSLRGASPLHF
TRBV6-1	TRBJ2-7	CASSDARGETYEQYF
TRBV14	TRBJ1-4	CASSQDTPGQGEKLFF
TRBV5-1	TRBJ2-3	CASSKEPLAGGTDTQYF
TRBV28	TRBJ2-5	CASSFRAGRANQETQYF
TRBV16	TRBJ1-1	CASSQSTRTEAFF
TRBV18	TRBJ1-5	CASSPLREGEPQHF
TRBV27	TRBJ2-7	CASSTRTSVSYEQYF
TRBV7-8	TRBJ1-4	CASSASGTANEKLFF
TRBV18	TRBJ2-7	CASSPTGHDYEQYF
TRBV5-4	TRBJ2-2	CASSSNRGQTGELFF
TRBV7-3	TRBJ1-1	CASSLTAGSTEAFF
TRBV6-1	TRBJ2-5	CASARTGSYQETQYF
TRBV18	TRBJ2-5	CASFVWGEETQYF